The 18 T cell receptor beta chains presented below share a single source sample, sequenced in a study of OX40 agonist ivuxolimab in advanced cancers. Sequencing was performed with immunoSEQ multiplex PCR; in TCRdb, only in-frame clones are kept and a portion is missing. The data contain approximately 91,000 clones, around 87% of them singletons. The input for sequencing was CD4+ or CD8+ T cells sorted from blood, taken in a trial of the OX40 agonist ivuxolimab. These receptors were obtained from an adult with an advanced solid tumor such as melanoma, head and neck, liver or kidney cancer.

This chain links TRBV6-6 with TRBJ2-7; 9 bases are shared with TRBD1. Germline-derived CDR1 and CDR2 are MNHNY and SVGAGI (reference sequence). The CDR3 contains 14 residues. J lost 0 bases, V lost 6 bases, and 3 bases had no gene match. The CDR3 sequence: CASSRDRDSYEQYF. DNA of the CDR3: TGTGCCAGCAGCCGGGACAGGGACTCCTACGAGCAGTACTTC.

This chain joins TRBV7-2 and TRBJ2-7; 14 bases are a match to TRBD2. J gave up 12 bases and V 5 bases, and 9 bases lay outside the gene matches. This CDR3 has 14 amino acids. CDR1 SGHTA and CDR2 FQGNSA come from the germline V gene. The CDR3: CASSAGLAGVTLYF. For the CDR3, the DNA is TGTGCCAGCAGCGCGGGACTAGCGGGAGTGACGTTGTACTTC.

V gene TRBV5-1 combines with J gene TRBJ2-1; the match to TRBD2 covers 8 bases. The CDR3 spans 13 residues. Germline V gene lookup returns CDR1 SGHRS and CDR2 YFSETQ. After removal of 6 bases from V and 6 bases from J, the junction contained 5 bases not matched to a gene. The CDR3 coding sequence is TGCGCCAGCATGGCGGGACTAGTCAATGAGCAGTTCTTC. It specifies CASMAGLVNEQFF.

The rearrangement uses TRBV15 and TRBJ1-4, with D perhaps TRBD1 (5 bases). The CDR3 is 13 amino acids. Germline V lookup: CDR1 LNHNV, CDR2 YYDKDF (reference sequence). Trimming removed 8 bases from V and 6 bases from J, with 13 bases in between. CDR3 nucleotides: TGTGCCACCTCACGGGGGTTTGATGAAAAACTGTTTTTT. Translated: CATSRGFDEKLFF.

This clone has a single count. The J gene is TRBJ2-7, the V gene TRBV2; 14 nucleotides align to TRBD2. Looked up from germline, CDR1 is SNHLY and CDR2 is FYNNEI. V dropped 3 bases and J dropped 0; count of bases not matched to a gene: 7. This CDR3 is built from 18 residues. The CDR3 DNA reads TGTGCCAGCAGTGACCCAGGGGGACTAGCGGGAGCCTCCTACGAGCAGTACTTC. Translated, it gives CASSDPGGLAGASYEQYF.

The V call is TRBV7-2, the J call TRBJ2-7; D gene uncertain. Germline CDR1 reads SGHTA; CDR2 reads FQGNSA. V lost 1 base to trimming and J lost 5 bases, with 12 bases between them. The CDR3 extends over 14 amino acids. CDR3 DNA sequence: TGTGCCAGCAGCTTAGTCAGGACGAGCCACGAGCAGTACTTC. Residues: CASSLVRTSHEQYF.

The chain recombines TRBV20-1 with TRBJ2-7, with 7 nucleotides matching TRBD1. J lost 4 bases, V lost 3 bases, and 0 bases had no gene match. Germline V gene sequence: CDR1 DFQATT, CDR2 SNEGSKA (reference sequence). CDR3 length: 11 residues. The CDR3 is CSASRGYEQYV. As DNA, the CDR3 is TGCAGTGCTAGCAGGGGGTACGAGCAGTACGTC.

This clone was counted between two and nine times. The genes are TRBV4-2 and TRBJ2-1; D is ambiguous. Germline V gene sequence: CDR1 LGHNA, CDR2 YNFKEQ. V was cut by 1 base and J by 8 bases, with 9 bases left in between. The length of the CDR3 is 13 residues. The CDR3 DNA reads as TGTGCCAGCAGCCAAGGATCAGGCGATGAGCAGTTCTTC. Protein product: CASSQGSGDEQFF.

V gene TRBV18 combines with J gene TRBJ1-1, with D possibly TRBD1 on 6 matching bases. V lost 4 bases and J lost 4, with 19 bases in between. Germline V CDR1 and CDR2: KGHSH, LQKENI. The CDR3 has 16 residues. In DNA form, the CDR3 reads TGTGCCAGCTCACGGGGGACACCTGAGGGGGTCACTGAAGCTTTCTTT. Residues: CASSRGTPEGVTEAFF.

The chain employs TRBV10-3 and TRBJ1-2; the D gene is possibly TRBD1 (6 bases). CDR1 and CDR2 from the germline V gene are ENHRY and SYGVKD. V shed 5 bases and J shed 1 base, with 8 bases lying between them. This CDR3 region has 13 residues. The DNA for the CDR3 is TGTGCCATCAGTCAGGACAGTAACTATGGCTACACCTTC. Translating it yields CAISQDSNYGYTF.

The rearrangement uses TRBV5-4 and TRBJ2-3, with D perhaps matching TRBD1 (6 bases). Germline CDR1 and CDR2: SGHNT and YYREEE (reference sequence). This CDR3 comprises 16 residues. V was cut by 4 bases and J by 5 bases, with 20 bases left in between. The CDR3 is CASSGVWQGMGDTQYF. The CDR3 coding sequence is TGTGCCAGCAGCGGAGTATGGCAGGGGATGGGAGATACGCAGTATTTT.

The rearrangement uses TRBV19 and TRBJ1-5; perhaps TRBD1 as D (5 bases). V lost 5 bases and J lost 1, with 18 bases in between. The CDR3 covers 17 residues. Germline lookup yields CDR1 LNHDA and CDR2 SQIVND (reference sequence). The CDR3 DNA reads as TGTGCCAGTAGTGATAGCAGGGCACTGTTAAGCAATCAGCCCCAGCATTTT. It specifies CASSDSRALLSNQPQHF.

This clone appeared once. CDR3 residues: CSVDPMGGELFF. CDR3 DNA: TGCAGCGTTGACCCTATGGGCGGGGAGCTGTTTTTT. The chain couples TRBV29-1 to TRBJ2-2; D remains unclear. Trimming cost V 3 bases and J 7 bases, with 9 bases left between them. Germline loops: CDR1 SQVTM, CDR2 ANQGSEA. The CDR3 has 12 residues.

This chain links TRBV4-2 with TRBJ2-1; 8 nucleotides line up with TRBD2. V trimming: 0 bases; J trimming: 3 bases; junction bases outside the gene matches: 7. Germline V gene lookup returns CDR1 LGHNA and CDR2 YNFKEQ. The CDR3 contains 17 residues. The CDR3 DNA sequence: TGTGCCAGCAGCCAAGATCCCCAGAGCGGGAGCTACAATGAGCAGTTCTTC. Translated, it gives CASSQDPQSGSYNEQFF.

As DNA, the CDR3 is TGTGCCAGCAGCTTGGTTGGGCCCGAGAGTTATGGCTACACCTTC. Encoded protein: CASSLVGPESYGYTF. The J gene is TRBJ1-2, the V gene TRBV5-4; D gene uncertain. The germline V and J ends were trimmed by 0 bases and 5 bases, with 14 bases remaining between them. This CDR3 region has 15 residues. Germline V gene data show CDR1 as SGHNT and CDR2 as YYREEE (reference sequence).

The CDR3 bases are TGCAGCGGGGTTAGGACAGGGGGACCTGGAAACACCATATATTTT. Translation: CSGVRTGGPGNTIYF. This sequence joins TRBV29-1 and TRBJ1-3; 10 positions agree with TRBD1. In germline, CDR1 is SQVTM, CDR2 ANQGSEA. Losses at the gene ends were 7 bases for V and 2 bases for J; bases not matched to a gene: 8. There are 15 residues in the CDR3.

The rearrangement uses TRBV10-1 and TRBJ2-2; no clear D gene. Between the trimmed V and J ends, which lost 4 bases and 3 bases, there was a span of 6 bases. Germline lookup yields CDR1 WNHNN and CDR2 SYGVQD (reference sequence). CDR3 size: 13 residues. The chain's CDR3 is CASSVVDTGELFF. The CDR3 bases are TGCGCCAGCAGTGTTGTGGACACCGGGGAGCTGTTTTTT.

The count of this clone is one. V usage is TRBV1 and J usage is TRBJ2-2; the table gives TRBD2 as D, unverified against the DNA. TRBV1 is termed a pseudogene. The CDR3 totals 17 residues. CDR3 protein: CTSSQSRRLEDTGELFF. CDR3 sequence (DNA): TGCACCAGCAGCCAATCGAGGAGACTAGAGGACACCGGGGAGCTGTTTTTT.